The rows below give T cell receptor beta chains drawn from one sample of a study of blood T cell repertoires in COVID-19. The table came from immunoSEQ multiplex PCR; TCRdb's copy has only in-frame clones and leaves some out. Of 65,000 to 75,000 clones listed, 70% to 80% are singletons. The sample consisted of peripheral blood. The receptors stem from a human donor in a cohort sampled during active COVID-19. Each CDR3 is given with its conserved first and last residue. A D gene is named only where the DNA matches it firmly. Some rows have no size entry. The others give once, few or many, or a class for an expanded clone.

v_gene: TRBV6-5
d_gene: NA
j_gene: TRBJ2-3
abundance: NA
CDR3aa: CASRHRPSTDTQYF
CDR3nt: TGTGCCAGCAGGCACAGGCCTAGCACAGATACGCAGTATTTT

v_gene: TRBV12-3/TRBV12-4
d_gene: NA
j_gene: TRBJ1-2
abundance: NA
CDR3aa: CASSGTRYGYTF
CDR3nt: TGTGCCAGCTCAGGGACTCGCTATGGCTACACCTTC

v_gene: TRBV5-1
d_gene: NA
j_gene: TRBJ2-1
abundance: NA
CDR3aa: CASSGGQQAYNEQFF
CDR3nt: TGCGCCAGCAGTGGTGGACAGCAGGCCTACAATGAGCAGTTCTTC

v_gene: TRBV29-1
d_gene: NA
j_gene: TRBJ1-1
abundance: once
CDR3aa: CSVQFGLTEAFF
CDR3nt: TGCAGCGTTCAGTTTGGGCTCACTGAAGCTTTCTTT

v_gene: TRBV18
d_gene: NA
j_gene: TRBJ1-1
abundance: NA
CDR3aa: CASSPPGTTTTEAFF
CDR3nt: TGTGCCAGCTCACCCCCGGGAACAACCACGACTGAAGCTTTCTTT

v_gene: TRBV10-3
d_gene: TRBD1
j_gene: TRBJ2-1
abundance: once
CDR3aa: CAISDPAERGQGEQFF
CDR3nt: TGTGCCATCAGTGACCCCGCGGAGCGGGGACAGGGTGAGCAGTTCTTC

v_gene: TRBV5-6
d_gene: TRBD2
j_gene: TRBJ2-1
abundance: NA
CDR3aa: CASSRQREAYNEQFF
CDR3nt: TGTGCCAGCAGCAGACAGCGGGAGGCCTACAATGAGCAGTTCTTC

v_gene: TRBV5-1
d_gene: TRBD2
j_gene: TRBJ2-5
abundance: NA
CDR3aa: CASSVGQGRSGRAEETQYF
CDR3nt: TGCGCCAGCAGCGTCGGACAGGGTCGTAGCGGGAGGGCAGAAGAGACCCAGTACTTC

v_gene: TRBV10-3
d_gene: NA
j_gene: TRBJ2-7
abundance: NA
CDR3aa: CAISDGTNLSYEQYF
CDR3nt: TGTGCCATCAGTGACGGGACAAACCTTTCCTACGAGCAGTACTTC

v_gene: TRBV7-6
d_gene: TRBD2
j_gene: TRBJ2-5
abundance: NA
CDR3aa: CASGLELLETQYF
CDR3nt: TGTGCCAGCGGACTAGAGCTTCTTGAGACCCAGTACTTC

v_gene: TRBV6-5
d_gene: TRBD1
j_gene: TRBJ1-5
abundance: NA
CDR3aa: CASSYTGDSNQPQHF
CDR3nt: TGTGCCAGCAGTTACACAGGGGATAGCAATCAGCCCCAGCATTTT

v_gene: TRBV4-2
d_gene: NA
j_gene: TRBJ2-1
abundance: NA
CDR3aa: CASSGRSSYNEQFF
CDR3nt: TGTGCCAGCAGCGGGAGGAGCTCCTACAATGAGCAGTTCTTC

v_gene: TRBV19
d_gene: TRBD2
j_gene: TRBJ2-1
abundance: NA
CDR3aa: CASSIDGEGTNEQFF
CDR3nt: TGTGCCAGTAGTATAGACGGGGAGGGGACGAATGAGCAGTTCTTC

v_gene: TRBV4-1
d_gene: TRBD2
j_gene: TRBJ2-3
abundance: NA
CDR3aa: CASSQVVVAGYTDTQYF
CDR3nt: TGCGCCAGCAGCCAAGTAGTTGTAGCGGGATACACAGATACGCAGTATTTT

v_gene: TRBV7-2
d_gene: TRBD2
j_gene: TRBJ2-1
abundance: NA
CDR3aa: CASSLGASGYYNEQFF
CDR3nt: TGTGCCAGCAGCTTAGGAGCTAGCGGGTACTACAATGAGCAGTTCTTC

v_gene: TRBV4-1
d_gene: NA
j_gene: TRBJ1-2
abundance: few
CDR3aa: CASSQDRQYGYTF
CDR3nt: TGCGCCAGCAGCCAAGACAGGCAGTATGGCTACACCTTC

v_gene: TRBV5-1
d_gene: TRBD1
j_gene: TRBJ1-2
abundance: NA
CDR3aa: CASGQETGGANGYTF
CDR3nt: TGCGCCAGCGGCCAGGAAACAGGGGGCGCGAATGGCTACACCTTC

v_gene: TRBV11-3
d_gene: TRBD2
j_gene: TRBJ2-1
abundance: NA
CDR3aa: CASSLGKREGGRYNEQFF
CDR3nt: TGTGCCAGCAGCTTAGGGAAGCGGGAGGGCGGGAGATACAATGAGCAGTTCTTC

v_gene: TRBV28
d_gene: NA
j_gene: TRBJ1-1
abundance: few
CDR3aa: CASSGWRVRGNTEAFF
CDR3nt: TGTGCCAGCAGTGGCTGGAGGGTACGTGGGAACACTGAAGCTTTCTTT

v_gene: TRBV30
d_gene: NA
j_gene: TRBJ1-5
abundance: few
CDR3aa: CAWSKGSNSNQPQHF
CDR3nt: TGTGCCTGGAGTAAGGGGTCGAATAGCAATCAGCCCCAGCATTTT

v_gene: TRBV10-2
d_gene: NA
j_gene: TRBJ1-1
abundance: NA
CDR3aa: CASTAGGGTEAFF
CDR3nt: TGCGCCAGCACCGCGGGAGGGGGCACTGAAGCTTTCTTT

v_gene: TRBV20-1
d_gene: NA
j_gene: TRBJ2-7
abundance: NA
CDR3aa: CSASTGGAYEQYF
CDR3nt: TGCAGTGCTAGTACAGGGGGGGCCTACGAGCAGTACTTC

v_gene: TRBV2
d_gene: NA
j_gene: TRBJ2-3
abundance: few
CDR3aa: CASSELRTDTQYF
CDR3nt: TGTGCCAGCAGTGAACTCCGCACAGATACGCAGTATTTT

v_gene: TRBV6-5
d_gene: NA
j_gene: TRBJ1-6
abundance: NA
CDR3aa: CASTWGGGNSPLHF
CDR3nt: TGTGCCAGCACGTGGGGGGGAGGGAATTCACCCCTCCACTTT

v_gene: TRBV5-1
d_gene: TRBD2
j_gene: TRBJ2-5
abundance: few
CDR3aa: CASSLGGIAGGQETQYF
CDR3nt: TGCGCCAGCAGCTTAGGGGGAATAGCGGGAGGGCAAGAGACCCAGTACTTC

v_gene: TRBV11-2
d_gene: TRBD2
j_gene: TRBJ2-7
abundance: few
CDR3aa: CASSLSSGSAYEQYF
CDR3nt: TGTGCCAGCAGCTTATCGAGCGGGAGCGCCTACGAGCAGTACTTC

v_gene: TRBV6-5
d_gene: NA
j_gene: TRBJ1-1
abundance: NA
CDR3aa: CAGKGLGENTEAFF
CDR3nt: TGTGCCGGCAAAGGGTTAGGGGAAAACACTGAAGCTTTCTTT

v_gene: TRBV5-1
d_gene: NA
j_gene: TRBJ1-2
abundance: NA
CDR3aa: CASSSDSSGYGYTF
CDR3nt: TGCGCCAGCAGCTCGGACAGTTCCGGCTATGGCTACACCTTC

v_gene: TRBV30
d_gene: TRBD1
j_gene: TRBJ2-1
abundance: NA
CDR3aa: CAWSAGQGGTYNEQFF
CDR3nt: TGTGCCTGGAGTGCGGGACAGGGTGGGACCTACAATGAGCAGTTCTTC

v_gene: TRBV21-1
d_gene: NA
j_gene: TRBJ2-2
abundance: NA
CDR3aa: CASSKIVRVSGELFF
CDR3nt: TGTGCCAGCAGCAAAATTGTCAGGGTCTCCGGGGAGCTGTTTTTT

v_gene: TRBV28
d_gene: TRBD2
j_gene: TRBJ2-7
abundance: NA
CDR3aa: CASSGPGTSGSSEQYF
CDR3nt: TGTGCCAGCAGTGGGCCCGGGACTAGCGGGAGTAGCGAGCAGTACTTC

v_gene: TRBV25-1
d_gene: NA
j_gene: TRBJ2-7
abundance: NA
CDR3aa: CASSESGGGSREQYF
CDR3nt: TGTGCCAGCAGTGAATCCGGGGGAGGATCTAGGGAGCAGTACTTC

v_gene: TRBV6-5
d_gene: TRBD2
j_gene: TRBJ2-1
abundance: once
CDR3aa: CASSQVGLALEQFF
CDR3nt: TGTGCCAGCAGCCAAGTGGGACTAGCGCTTGAGCAGTTCTTC

v_gene: TRBV19
d_gene: NA
j_gene: TRBJ2-2
abundance: NA
CDR3aa: CASERQSGELFF
CDR3nt: TGTGCCAGTGAGAGACAGTCCGGGGAGCTGTTTTTT

v_gene: TRBV3-1/TRBV3-2
d_gene: TRBD1
j_gene: TRBJ2-7
abundance: NA
CDR3aa: CASNSRDSPHYEQYF
CDR3nt: TGTGCCAGCAACTCCCGGGACAGTCCCCACTACGAGCAGTACTTC

v_gene: TRBV7-6
d_gene: TRBD2
j_gene: TRBJ2-5
abundance: NA
CDR3aa: CASSLGLAGVGQETQYF
CDR3nt: TGTGCCAGCAGCTTGGGGCTAGCGGGAGTTGGGCAAGAGACCCAGTACTTC

v_gene: TRBV6-6
d_gene: NA
j_gene: TRBJ2-2
abundance: few
CDR3aa: CASIDTSLNTGELFF
CDR3nt: TGTGCCAGCATAGACACTAGCCTTAACACCGGGGAGCTGTTTTTT

v_gene: TRBV27
d_gene: NA
j_gene: TRBJ2-7
abundance: NA
CDR3aa: CASSARQESYEQYF
CDR3nt: TGTGCCAGCAGTGCCCGACAGGAGAGCTACGAGCAGTACTTC

v_gene: TRBV7-9
d_gene: TRBD2
j_gene: TRBJ2-1
abundance: NA
CDR3aa: CASSLFSGRSGEQFF
CDR3nt: TGTGCCAGCAGCTTATTTAGCGGGAGATCAGGCGAGCAGTTCTTC

v_gene: TRBV19
d_gene: NA
j_gene: TRBJ2-3
abundance: few
CDR3aa: CASSIGPAAPTDTQYF
CDR3nt: TGTGCCAGTAGTATAGGCCCAGCGGCCCCCACAGATACGCAGTATTTT

v_gene: TRBV29-1
d_gene: NA
j_gene: TRBJ1-1
abundance: NA
CDR3aa: CSVESLIQGGAFF
CDR3nt: TGCAGCGTTGAATCGTTAATCCAGGGTGGTGCTTTCTTT

v_gene: TRBV19
d_gene: NA
j_gene: TRBJ1-3
abundance: NA
CDR3aa: CASSSPAGPSGNTIYF
CDR3nt: TGTGCCAGTAGTTCTCCCGCGGGACCCTCTGGAAACACCATATATTTT

v_gene: TRBV6-5
d_gene: TRBD2
j_gene: TRBJ2-1
abundance: NA
CDR3aa: CASSRTSDSYNEQFF
CDR3nt: TGTGCCAGCAGTCGGACTAGCGATTCCTACAATGAGCAGTTCTTC

v_gene: TRBV6-5
d_gene: TRBD1
j_gene: TRBJ2-7
abundance: once
CDR3aa: CASSKRDRAVEQYF
CDR3nt: TGTGCCAGCAGTAAAAGGGACAGGGCCGTTGAGCAGTACTTC

v_gene: TRBV5-1
d_gene: NA
j_gene: TRBJ1-1
abundance: NA
CDR3aa: CASSLDGNQNTEAFF
CDR3nt: TGCGCCAGCAGCTTGGACGGGAACCAGAACACTGAAGCTTTCTTT

v_gene: TRBV7-2
d_gene: NA
j_gene: TRBJ2-3
abundance: NA
CDR3aa: CASSLARGTDTQYF
CDR3nt: TGTGCCAGCAGCTTAGCCCGGGGGACAGATACGCAGTATTTT

v_gene: TRBV3-1/TRBV3-2
d_gene: NA
j_gene: TRBJ1-1
abundance: NA
CDR3aa: CASTPEEQGQSTEAFF
CDR3nt: TGTGCCAGCACCCCGGAGGAACAGGGCCAGTCCACTGAAGCTTTCTTT

v_gene: TRBV5-4
d_gene: NA
j_gene: TRBJ1-4
abundance: NA
CDR3aa: CASRTQENEKLFF
CDR3nt: TGTGCCAGCAGAACTCAGGAAAATGAAAAACTGTTTTTT

v_gene: TRBV7-8
d_gene: NA
j_gene: TRBJ1-3
abundance: once
CDR3aa: CASSLADSFSGNTIYF
CDR3nt: TGTGCCAGCAGCTTAGCGGACAGCTTCTCTGGAAACACCATATATTTT

v_gene: TRBV10-2
d_gene: NA
j_gene: TRBJ2-2
abundance: few
CDR3aa: CASLNYPNTGELFF
CDR3nt: TGCGCCAGTTTGAACTACCCGAACACCGGGGAGCTGTTTTTT

v_gene: TRBV5-8
d_gene: NA
j_gene: TRBJ1-2
abundance: NA
CDR3aa: CASSLSGGANYGYTF
CDR3nt: TGTGCCAGCAGCTTGTCTGGGGGCGCGAACTATGGCTACACCTTC

v_gene: TRBV6-5
d_gene: NA
j_gene: TRBJ2-7
abundance: NA
CDR3aa: CASRAEGHYEQYF
CDR3nt: TGTGCCAGCAGGGCGGAAGGCCACTACGAGCAGTACTTC

v_gene: TRBV30
d_gene: TRBD2
j_gene: TRBJ2-7
abundance: NA
CDR3aa: CAWSAFLPAGGSYEQYF
CDR3nt: TGTGCCTGGAGTGCCTTTCTCCCAGCGGGAGGCTCCTACGAGCAGTACTTC

v_gene: TRBV3-1/TRBV3-2
d_gene: NA
j_gene: TRBJ2-3
abundance: NA
CDR3aa: CASSPWPSTDTQYF
CDR3nt: TGTGCCAGCAGCCCGTGGCCCAGCACAGATACGCAGTATTTT

v_gene: TRBV11-2
d_gene: NA
j_gene: TRBJ1-2
abundance: few
CDR3aa: CASSLGPDRGYGYTF
CDR3nt: TGTGCCAGCAGCTTAGGCCCGGACAGAGGGTATGGCTACACCTTC

v_gene: TRBV18
d_gene: NA
j_gene: TRBJ2-2
abundance: NA
CDR3aa: CASSPPSAGELFF
CDR3nt: TGTGCCAGCTCACCCCCATCGGCCGGGGAGCTGTTTTTT

v_gene: TRBV28
d_gene: NA
j_gene: TRBJ2-7
abundance: NA
CDR3aa: CASTPAPGRDYEQYF
CDR3nt: TGTGCCAGCACCCCTGCCCCAGGACGGGACTACGAGCAGTACTTC

v_gene: TRBV19
d_gene: NA
j_gene: TRBJ2-3
abundance: NA
CDR3aa: CASSRMTSASTDTQYF
CDR3nt: TGTGCCAGTAGTAGAATGACTTCCGCTAGCACAGATACGCAGTATTTT

v_gene: TRBV6-6
d_gene: TRBD1
j_gene: TRBJ2-7
abundance: NA
CDR3aa: CASRRGQIYEQYF
CDR3nt: TGTGCCAGCAGACGGGGACAGATATACGAGCAGTACTTC